The next 9 T cell receptor beta chains were all read from a single sample in a study of T cell responses to AZD1222 COVID-19 vaccine. Assay used: immunoSEQ multiplex PCR; TCRdb lists only in-frame clones, some missing. The repertoire holds approximately 110,000 clones, around 86% seen once, with 7.7% in the top ten. Sequenced here: peripheral blood, sampled on day 0 of AZD1222 vaccination. The source is an adult in good health.

This clone has a handful of counts. The chain combines TRBV4-2 with TRBJ2-1, with D perhaps TRBD1 (5 bases). Germline CDR1 is LGHNA and CDR2 is YNFKEQ. CDR3 length equals 16 residues. V was clipped by 0 bases and J by 8 bases, with 17 bases between them. CDR3 residues: CASSQDGAGMGDEQFF. The CDR3 DNA sequence: TGTGCCAGCAGCCAAGATGGTGCAGGGATGGGCGATGAGCAGTTCTTC.

The chain recombines TRBV7-2 with TRBJ2-3; unclear D gene. The CDR3 loop spans 14 amino acids. Germline V CDR1 and CDR2: SGHTA, FQGNSA. The V end was cut by 7 bases, the J end by 4 bases, with 15 bases between. For the CDR3, the DNA is TGTGCCAGCATCCAAAGGCCCTCACCAGATACGCAGTATTTT. It encodes CASIQRPSPDTQYF.

The rearrangement joins TRBV7-2 to TRBJ1-2; D is perhaps TRBD1 (6 bases). This CDR3 comprises 13 residues. V was pared by 1 base and J by 10 bases, with 13 bases between. CDR1 is SGHTA, CDR2 FQGNSA, per germline. In nucleotides, the CDR3 is TGTGCCAGCAGCTTAGTAGGCAGGGGCATCTACACCTTC. Translation gives CASSLVGRGIYTF.

V and J are TRBV30 and TRBJ2-3; no definite D call. Germline lookup yields CDR1 GTSNPN and CDR2 SVGIG (reference sequence). V was trimmed by 7 bases and J by 5 bases, leaving 13 bases between them. CDR3 length: 12 amino acids. This chain's CDR3 is CALELRGDTQYF. The CDR3, as DNA: TGTGCCTTGGAATTACGCGGAGATACGCAGTATTTT.

CDR3 DNA: TGTGCCATCAGTGAGTGGCCGGGACAGGACTATGGCTACACCTTC. This translates into CAISEWPGQDYGYTF. The chain uses TRBV10-3 and TRBJ1-2; the match to TRBD1 covers 8 bases. J gave up 3 bases and V 1 base, and 4 bases lay outside the gene matches. Germline V lookup: CDR1 ENHRY, CDR2 SYGVKD. The CDR3 consists of 15 residues.

The chain couples TRBV6-2 or TRBV6-3 to TRBJ1-6; 7 nucleotides align to TRBD1. Trimming cost V 7 bases and J 9 bases; bases outside gene matches: 12. Looked up from germline, CDR1 is MNHEY and CDR2 is SVGEGT. The CDR3 is 15 amino acids. CDR3 DNA: TGTGCCAGCACCCCGGGGGGACAGCTATTTTCACCCCTCCACTTT. Translation: CASTPGGQLFSPLHF.

CDR3 residues: CASSLDQGSSGNTIYF. In DNA form, the CDR3 reads TGTGCCAGCAGCTTAGACCAGGGGAGCTCTGGAAACACCATATATTTT. This chain uses TRBV7-6 with TRBJ1-3, with D perhaps matching TRBD1 (6 bases). Germline loops: CDR1 SGHVS, CDR2 FNYEAQ. Trimming cost V 1 base and J 0 bases, with 10 bases left between them. The CDR3 loop spans 16 amino acids.

This clone was recorded once. The J gene is TRBJ1-6, the V gene TRBV27; 7 bases match TRBD1. This CDR3 has 15 residues. The germline gives CDR1 MNHEY, CDR2 SMNVEV (reference sequence). The V and J ends lost 0 bases and 9 bases, in that order; junction bases with no gene match: 5. As DNA, the CDR3 is TGTGCCAGCAGTTTATCACGGCAGGGGGTTTCACCCCTCCACTTT. This sequence encodes CASSLSRQGVSPLHF.

The rearrangement links TRBV5-1 to TRBJ2-3; D uncertain. The germline V and J ends were trimmed by 2 bases and 5 bases, with 6 bases remaining between them. This CDR3 is 12 amino acids long. Germline lookup yields CDR1 SGHRS and CDR2 YFSETQ. CDR3 loop: CASSFDQDTQYF. For the CDR3, the DNA is TGCGCCAGCAGCTTTGATCAAGATACGCAGTATTTT.